The 6 T cell receptor beta chains reported below all come from one sample, sequenced in a study of blood T cell repertoires in COVID-19. Repertoires were generated with immunoSEQ multiplex PCR, while TCRdb's copy carries only in-frame clones and drops some. The data hold more than 200,000 clones, with 86% observed a single time. Sequenced: peripheral blood. These receptor sequences come from a young man with active or convalescent COVID-19.

The V call is TRBV6-6, the J call TRBJ1-2; tentatively, D is TRBD1 (6 bases). Trimming took off 7 bases at V and 7 bases at J, with 19 bases between the two ends. The germline V gene encodes CDR1 MNHNY and CDR2 SVGAGI (reference sequence). This CDR3 region has 14 residues. CDR3 sequence reads: CASTPSPYRVGYTF. CDR3 nucleotide sequence: TGTGCCAGCACACCCTCCCCGTACAGGGTTGGCTACACCTTC.

The chain combines TRBV19 with TRBJ1-4, with TRBD1 matching 7 bases. The CDR3 consists of 16 residues. V trimming: 3 bases; J trimming: 2 bases; junction bases outside the gene matches: 6. Germline V gene data show CDR1 as LNHDA and CDR2 as SQIVND (reference sequence). The CDR3: CASSIRRGETNEKLFF. The DNA of the CDR3 is TGTGCCAGTAGTATCCGCAGGGGGGAGACTAATGAAAAACTGTTTTTT.

CDR3: CASSPAGVETQYF. CDR3 in DNA: TGTGCCAGCAGCCCCGCAGGGGTGGAGACCCAGTACTTC. The chain carries TRBV7-7 and TRBJ2-5, with D possibly TRBD1 on 6 matching bases. V shed 5 bases and J shed 5 bases, with 12 bases lying between them. The CDR3 spans 13 residues. Germline lookup yields CDR1 SSHAT and CDR2 FNYEAQ (reference sequence).

The chain recombines TRBV15 with TRBJ2-3, with 9 bases that match TRBD1. The V segment lost 10 bases and the J segment 2 bases; nucleotides outside the gene matches: 7. This CDR3 is built from 14 residues. The germline gives CDR1 LNHNV, CDR2 YYDKDF (reference sequence). This CDR3 reads CAISGTGPTDTQYF. The CDR3 nucleotides are TGTGCCATTTCCGGGACAGGGCCCACAGATACGCAGTATTTT.

This clone was recorded only once. V usage is TRBV7-7 and J usage is TRBJ2-4; 14 nucleotides line up with TRBD2. CDR1 and CDR2 (germline): SSHAT, FNYEAQ (reference sequence). V lost 5 bases, J lost 0 bases, and 6 bases stayed unmatched. The CDR3 sequence is 18 residues long. The CDR3 region has the DNA TGTGCCAGCAGCCTAGGGACTAGCGGGGGCCAAGCCAAAAACATTCAGTACTTC. Amino acids: CASSLGTSGGQAKNIQYF.

The chain carries TRBV5-1 and TRBJ2-7, with a possible D match to TRBD2 (5 bases). Trimming took off 4 bases at V and 4 bases at J, with 21 bases between the two ends. Germline lookup yields CDR1 SGHRS and CDR2 YFSETQ. The CDR3 spans 16 residues. Here the CDR3 DNA reads TGCGCCAGCAGCACCTCAACCGGGAAGCGTGGGTACGAGCAGTACTTC. It yields the protein CASSTSTGKRGYEQYF.